This entry lists 32 T cell receptor beta chains sequenced from one sample in a study of T-cell memory formation after mild COVID-19. TCRdb passed the 5' RACE reads through MiXCR, listing each CDR3 protein once. This table has some 350,000 distinct CDR3 sequences, over 10% appearing once. The sequenced material came from PBMCs or a T cell subset sorted from them (not recorded which). These receptors originate from a young man who had mild COVID-19 (a few samples of this study predate the infection). Cell type and time point are not known.

This clonotype was seen only a few times. V usage is TRBV12-3 or TRBV12-4 and J usage is TRBJ1-4; D remains ambiguous. The V end was cut by 6 bases, the J end by 4 bases, with 6 bases between. The CDR3 contains 12 residues. The CDR3 coding sequence is TGTGCCAGCAGCCAAAATAATGAAAAACTGTTTTTT. Its translation: CASSQNNEKLFF.

The V and J genes are TRBV9 and TRBJ2-3, with D tentatively TRBD2 (7 bases). This CDR3 is built from 14 residues. Between the trimmed V and J ends, which lost 3 bases and 8 bases, there was a span of 16 bases. Germline CDR1 and CDR2: SGDLS and YYNGEE. For the CDR3, the DNA is TGTGCCAGCAGCGCTCTAGCGGACAGAGTTACGCAGTATTTT. Its protein is CASSALADRVTQYF.

This chain joins TRBV5-4 and TRBJ2-7, with TRBD2 identical over 7 bases. CDR1 SGHNT and CDR2 YYREEE come from the germline V gene (reference sequence). Germline trimming cut 0 bases from V and 2 bases from J; bases unmatched to any gene: 5. The length of the CDR3 is 15 residues. In DNA form, the CDR3 reads TGTGCCAGCAGCTTGGCCAGCGGGAATCCCTACGAGCAGTACTTC. Translated, it gives CASSLASGNPYEQYF.

The V gene is TRBV4-2, the J gene TRBJ2-7; a weak D match, TRBD2 (5 bases). This CDR3 contains 14 residues. The V gene lost 3 bases and the J gene lost 0 bases, with 9 bases spanning the gap. Germline assignment: CDR1 LGHNA and CDR2 YNFKEQ. CDR3 loop: CASSQVGSSYEQYF. In nucleotides, the CDR3 is TGTGCCAGCAGCCAGGTGGGGAGCTCCTACGAGCAGTACTTC.

The chain carries TRBV30 and TRBJ1-2; D may be TRBD1 (6 bases). CDR1 is GTSNPN, CDR2 SVGIG, per germline (reference sequence). V was pared by 3 bases and J by 3 bases, with 17 bases between. CDR3 length: 15 residues. CDR3 nucleotide sequence: TGTGCCTGGAGCGCGATAATGGACAGATACTATGGCTACACCTTC. Amino acids: CAWSAIMDRYYGYTF.

In this sample, this clonotype turned up many times. The V gene is TRBV7-9, the J gene TRBJ2-7, with TRBD1 as a possible D gene (6 bases). Trimming removed 1 base at V and 6 bases at J, with 16 bases between. Germline V lookup: CDR1 SEHNR, CDR2 FQNEAQ (reference sequence). This CDR3 has 15 amino acids. The CDR3 DNA is TGTGCCAGCAGCTTAGAGATTGGGGGCCCACGCGAGCAGTACTTC. Protein: CASSLEIGGPREQYF.

The chain employs TRBV7-9 and TRBJ2-3; no firm D call. V gave up 2 bases and J gave up 0 bases, with 15 bases separating them. Germline V gives CDR1 SEHNR, CDR2 FQNEAQ (reference sequence). The CDR3 spans 17 residues. Written as DNA, the CDR3 is TGTGCCAGCAGCTTACGCCCAGACCGAGCTAGCACAGATACGCAGTATTTT. Its protein product is CASSLRPDRASTDTQYF.

The sample holds a few counts of this clonotype. One end of the junction is discordant with germline, which a read error may explain. This chain uses TRBV12-3 or TRBV12-4 with TRBJ2-2, with D uncertain. CDR3 size: 13 residues. The CDR3 spells CSSSLRANGELFF. In nucleotides, the CDR3 is TGTTCCAGCAGTTTAAGGGCGAACGGGGAGCTGTTTTTT.

This chain connects TRBV7-2 to TRBJ1-6; 9 bases agree with TRBD1. This CDR3 has 14 residues. The germline gives CDR1 SGHTA, CDR2 FQGNSA. Trimming removed 5 bases from V and 9 bases from J; junction bases left unmatched: 5. DNA for the CDR3: TGTGCCAGCAGCACGGGACAGGGAAGTTCACCCCTCCACTTT. This encodes CASSTGQGSSPLHF.

Ten or more counts support this clonotype. The chain recombines TRBV5-6 with TRBJ2-3; D gene uncertain. Germline V gives CDR1 SGHDT, CDR2 YYEEEE. The V end lost 1 base, the J end lost 1 base, and 10 bases lay between the germline ends. The CDR3 is made up of 15 amino acids. CDR3 coding DNA: TGTGCCAGCAGCTTGTATTTGACCGGCACAGATACGCAGTATTTT. This encodes CASSLYLTGTDTQYF.

The V gene is TRBV21-1, the J gene TRBJ1-5; TRBD1 is taken as the D call from the table, unchecked against the DNA. TRBV21-1 is termed a pseudogene. The CDR3 is 17 residues long. DNA for the CDR3: TGTGCCAGCAGACCCGGGAACCCAAAGTATAGCAATCAGCCCCAGCATTTT. Its translation is CASRPGNPKYSNQPQHF.

As to this clonotype: The junction departs from the called germline gene at one end, perhaps through a read error. The rearrangement joins TRBV3-1 to TRBJ2-1, with 14 bases that match TRBD2. Germline CDR1 reads LGHDT; CDR2 reads YNNKEL (reference sequence). CDR3 size: 16 residues. As DNA, the CDR3 is TGTGACAGCAGCCAAACCGGGACTAGCGGGGGTAATGAGCAGTTCTTC. This gives the protein CDSSQTGTSGGNEQFF.

V is TRBV6-2 or TRBV6-3 and J is TRBJ1-5, with D unresolved. Germline V gives CDR1 MNHEY, CDR2 SVGEGT. Trimming cost V 10 bases and J 4 bases, with 8 bases left between them. This CDR3 has 11 amino acids. CDR3 region: CATGRNQPQHF. CDR3 sequence (DNA): TGTGCCACTGGACGGAATCAGCCCCAGCATTTT.

The chain links TRBV9 to TRBJ2-7; D tentatively fits TRBD1 or TRBD2 (5 bases each). Trimming took 2 bases from V and 4 from J, leaving 16 bases between them. The CDR3 covers 15 residues. Germline CDR1 SGDLS, CDR2 YYNGEE. CDR3 in DNA: TGTGCCAGCAGCGTTGGGGTGGGACGGAGGTACGAGCAGTACTTC. This gives the protein CASSVGVGRRYEQYF.

The CDR3 DNA reads TGTGCCAGCAGTCCAGGGTCGATTGAGACCCAGTACTTC. This translates into CASSPGSIETQYF. This chain connects TRBV7-3 to TRBJ2-5; tentative D call: TRBD1 (5 bases). Germline V gene data show CDR1 as SGHTA and CDR2 as FQGTGA. V lost 6 bases and J 5 bases, leaving 13 bases between the germline ends. The CDR3 is 13 residues long.

This clonotype came up a few times. The CDR3 sequence: CASRGLGVETQYF. CDR3 coding DNA: TGTGCCAGCAGGGGACTAGGGGTAGAGACCCAGTACTTC. The genes are TRBV27 and TRBJ2-5, with 8 bases matching TRBD2. CDR3 size: 13 residues. V was clipped by 6 bases and J by 4 bases; unmatched bases: 4. CDR1 is MNHEY and CDR2 is SMNVEV in the germline V gene (reference sequence).

This clonotype appeared a few times. Relative to the germline gene, one junction end is altered; a read error may explain this. The V and J genes are TRBV4-1 and TRBJ2-2; D uncertain. CDR3 length equals 16 residues. The germline V gene encodes CDR1 MGHRA and CDR2 YSYEKL. The CDR3 coding sequence is TGCGCCAGCAGCCAAGATTTACACGGGCTCACCTGGGAGCTGTTTTTT. Its protein product is CASSQDLHGLTWELFF.

About this clonotype: A read error may produce the germline difference seen at one junction end. The rearrangement uses TRBV24-1 and TRBJ1-1, with D maybe TRBD1 (6 bases). The V gene's germline CDR1 is KGHDR and CDR2 SFDVKD. There are 12 residues in the CDR3. This CDR3 is CATSDSRTARDF. The CDR3 coding sequence is TGTGCCACCAGTGATTCTCGGACAGCTCGCGACTTT.

V is TRBV7-2 and J is TRBJ2-3, with no clear D. This CDR3 has 14 amino acids. Germline loops: CDR1 SGHTA, CDR2 FQGNSA. Trimming stripped 5 bases from V and 6 bases from J, with 15 bases between. Here the CDR3 reads CASSAPPRLDTQYF. As DNA, the CDR3 is TGTGCCAGCAGCGCCCCCCCTCGACTGGATACGCAGTATTTT.

This clonotype has a handful of counts. V gene TRBV6-4 combines with J gene TRBJ2-1, with 8 bases identical to TRBD2. The V gene's germline CDR1 is MRHNA and CDR2 SNTAGT. With V trimmed by 3 bases and J by 6 bases, 7 bases remained unmatched. This CDR3 has 15 residues. The CDR3 loop reads CASSEAIGTSNEQFF. The CDR3, as DNA: TGTGCCAGCAGTGAGGCAATAGGGACTAGCAATGAGCAGTTCTTC.

This sequence joins TRBV27 and TRBJ2-7, with TRBD1 as a possible D gene (5 bases). The CDR3 length is 14 residues. The germline V gene encodes CDR1 MNHEY and CDR2 SMNVEV (reference sequence). V lost 2 bases and J lost 4, with 12 bases in between. CDR3 in DNA: TGTGCCAGCAGTTTACGGCAGGGCCTTTACGAGCAGTACTTC. Translating gives CASSLRQGLYEQYF.

Only a few counts were recorded for this clonotype. The chain links TRBV6-5 to TRBJ1-5, with 12 bases matching TRBD1. Germline V lookup: CDR1 MNHEY, CDR2 SVGAGI. The CDR3 consists of 15 residues. J lost 9 bases, V lost 5 bases, and 8 bases had no gene match. The DNA of the CDR3 is TGTGCCAGCAGTGGGACAGGGGGCCTTTCTTGGCCCCAGCATTTT. It codes for CASSGTGGLSWPQHF.

This clonotype was observed a handful of times. The rearrangement links TRBV18 to TRBJ1-1; 7 positions match TRBD1. J gave up 6 bases and V 5 bases, and 6 bases lay outside the gene matches. This CDR3 has 13 amino acids. Germline CDR1 is KGHSH and CDR2 is LQKENI. CDR3 sequence (DNA): TGTGCCAGCTCAGAACAGGGGATGGCTGAAGCTTTCTTT. Amino acids: CASSEQGMAEAFF.

This clonotype was observed a few times. The V and J genes are TRBV5-1 and TRBJ2-1; weak D call: TRBD1 (5 bases). V gave up 4 bases and J gave up 2 bases, with 13 bases separating them. Germline assignment: CDR1 SGHRS and CDR2 YFSETQ. CDR3 length equals 15 residues. The CDR3 region has the DNA TGCGCCAGCAGCGACAGTAGGTACACCTACAATGAGCAGTTCTTC. This sequence encodes CASSDSRYTYNEQFF.

This clonotype was seen more than once but under ten times. V and J are TRBV7-2 and TRBJ2-5; tentatively, D is TRBD2 (5 bases). Trimming took 1 base from V and 1 from J, leaving 7 bases between them. CDR3 length: 14 residues. Germline CDR1 and CDR2: SGHTA and FQGNSA. CDR3 nucleotide sequence: TGTGCCAGCAGCTTAGTACGGGGCCAAGAGACCCAGTACTTC. Translation gives CASSLVRGQETQYF.

This clonotype was seen only a few times. The chain combines TRBV5-6 with TRBJ2-7; no clear D gene. With 0 bases removed from V and 5 bases from J, the gap between germline ends came to 15 bases. Germline V gives CDR1 SGHDT, CDR2 YYEEEE. There are 15 residues in the CDR3. This CDR3 is CASSLVGNDVDEQYV. In DNA, the CDR3 is TGTGCCAGCAGCTTGGTGGGGAACGACGTCGACGAGCAGTACGTC.

This clonotype came up a few times. V gene TRBV5-1 combines with J gene TRBJ1-2, with no clear D. V shed 1 base and J shed 2 bases, with 9 bases lying between them. This CDR3 has 14 residues. Looked up from germline, CDR1 is SGHRS and CDR2 is YFSETQ. The CDR3 DNA reads TGCGCCAGCAGCTTGACCGATGTCAACTATGGCTACACCTTC. Its translation: CASSLTDVNYGYTF.

This CDR3 reads CASSPVAGGFTDTQYF. The CDR3 bases are TGTGCCAGCAGCCCCGTAGCGGGGGGATTCACAGATACGCAGTATTTT. The chain combines TRBV7-6 with TRBJ2-3; TRBD2 agrees at 10 bases. Looked up from germline, CDR1 is SGHVS and CDR2 is FNYEAQ. CDR3 length: 16 residues. V trimming: 5 bases; J trimming: 2 bases; junction bases outside the gene matches: 7.

A few counts support this clonotype. The CDR3 reads CASSYNRGAFQPQHF. CDR3 in DNA: TGTGCCAGCAGTTATAACAGGGGCGCTTTTCAGCCCCAGCATTTT. The chain has TRBV7-2 and TRBJ1-5; 7 bases fit TRBD1. Germline CDR1 reads SGHTA; CDR2 reads FQGNSA. Losses at the gene ends were 6 bases for V and 6 bases for J; bases not matched to a gene: 11. This CDR3 comprises 15 residues.

This clonotype appeared a few times. This chain links TRBV4-1 with TRBJ1-4; D is perhaps TRBD1 (5 bases). The germline CDR1 and CDR2 sequences are MGHRA and YSYEKL. The CDR3 totals 14 residues. Trimming removed 1 base from V and 5 bases from J, with 8 bases in between. Here the CDR3 reads CASSQGGYNEKLFF. The CDR3 DNA follows: TGCGCCAGCAGCCAAGGGGGCTACAATGAAAAACTGTTTTTT.

This clonotype was detected many times. The chain is built from TRBV6-5 and TRBJ1-1; D gene uncertain. The CDR3 is 16 residues long. Germline-derived CDR1 and CDR2 are MNHEY and SVGAGI. Trimming cost V 0 bases and J 2 bases, with 13 bases left between them. This chain's CDR3 is CASSYSKFGQNTEAFF. The CDR3 DNA reads as TGTGCCAGCAGTTACTCGAAGTTTGGCCAAAACACTGAAGCTTTCTTT.

The table lists this clonotype with many counts. This chain connects TRBV15 to TRBJ2-3; no firm D call. The CDR3 contains 15 residues. Germline V gives CDR1 LNHNV, CDR2 YYDKDF (reference sequence). Trimming cost V 5 bases and J 0 bases, with 12 bases left between them. CDR3 in amino acids: CATSQRDFSTDTQYF. DNA for the CDR3: TGTGCCACCAGCCAGCGAGATTTTAGCACAGATACGCAGTATTTT.